The 13 T cell receptor beta chains presented below share a single source sample, sequenced in a study of a mutant IDH1 vaccine in newly diagnosed glioma. These TCRs' antigens remain unknown. Time point meaning: week 35, safety follow-up. The content of each vaccine dose was 300 ug of mutant IDH1 20-mer peptide, and topical imiquimod accompanied it. The protocol was immunoSEQ multiplex PCR, while the TCRdb copy is restricted to in-frame clones and leaves out a portion. The sample consists of some 48,000 clones, 65% to 80% of them appearing once. The sample consisted of PBMCs, taken from a glioma patient whose treatment included an IDH1 peptide vaccine. Every receptor here comes from a man aged 35-49 years with glioma.

This clone was seen a few times. The V gene is TRBV29-1, the J gene TRBJ1-4; D gene uncertain. V was pared by 5 bases and J by 1 base, with 2 bases between. There are 11 residues in the CDR3. Germline loops: CDR1 SQVTM, CDR2 ANQGSEA. CDR3 coding DNA: TGCAGCGTTCGAACTAATGAAAAACTGTTTTTT. Translation: CSVRTNEKLFF.

This sequence joins TRBV19 and TRBJ2-7, with 7 bases identical to TRBD1. V trimming: 5 bases; J trimming: 5 bases; junction bases outside the gene matches: 9. Germline V gene sequence: CDR1 LNHDA, CDR2 SQIVND (reference sequence). The CDR3 has 14 amino acids. CDR3 in amino acids: CASSPRGQGDEQYF. As DNA, the CDR3 is TGTGCCAGTAGTCCCCGGGGCCAGGGGGACGAGCAGTACTTC. Full variable domain (remainder filled in from reference TRBV19 and TRBJ2-7): DGGITQSPKYLFRKEGQNVTLSCEQNLNHDAMYWYRQDPGQGLRLIYYSQIVNDFQKGDIAEGYSVSREKKESFPLTVTSAQKNPTAFYLCASSPRGQGDEQYFGPGTRLTVT.

The CDR3 here is CASSENRGGGYTF. In DNA form, the CDR3 reads TGTGCCAGCAGCGAGAACAGGGGTGGTGGCTACACCTTC. The J gene is TRBJ1-2, the V gene TRBV6-1, with 7 bases matching TRBD1. The junction had 8 bases not matched to a gene; V was cut back by 6 bases and J by 7 bases. The CDR3 consists of 13 residues. Germline V gives CDR1 MNHNS, CDR2 SASEGT.

V usage is TRBV5-6 and J usage is TRBJ1-6; D unclear. The CDR3 covers 15 residues. Germline V gene sequence: CDR1 SGHDT, CDR2 YYEEEE. Trimming removed 1 base at V and 0 bases at J, with 5 bases between. The CDR3 nucleotides are TGTGCCAGCAGCTTGTTAGGCTCCTATAATTCACCCCTCCACTTT. Protein sequence: CASSLLGSYNSPLHF.

The chain combines TRBV4-1 with TRBJ2-3, with D possibly TRBD1 on 6 matching bases. The CDR3 loop spans 15 amino acids. CDR1 and CDR2 from the germline V gene are MGHRA and YSYEKL. Trimming pared 1 base from V and 0 bases from J, leaving 8 bases between. CDR3 nucleotide sequence: TGCGCCAGCAGCCAAGGGACAGCTAGCACAGATACGCAGTATTTT. Translating it yields CASSQGTASTDTQYF.

The V gene is TRBV7-8, the J gene TRBJ2-7, with D unresolved. Germline values: CDR1 SGHVS, CDR2 FQNEAQ. The V gene lost 1 base and the J gene lost 1 base, with 11 bases spanning the gap. The CDR3 has 15 amino acids. CDR3 loop: CASSLVETPSYEQYF. CDR3 sequence (DNA): TGTGCCAGCAGCTTAGTGGAGACGCCGTCCTACGAGCAGTACTTC.

This chain connects TRBV11-3 to TRBJ2-1, with TRBD1 matching over 8 bases. This CDR3 spans 13 amino acids. The germline V gene encodes CDR1 SGHNT and CDR2 YENEEA. V was clipped by 5 bases and J by 10 bases; unmatched bases: 7. CDR3 residues: CASSVRQGWEQFF. For the CDR3, the DNA is TGTGCCAGCAGCGTCAGACAGGGGTGGGAGCAGTTCTTC.

The gene calls are TRBV5-1 and TRBJ2-1, with D perhaps TRBD1 or TRBD2 (6 bases each). There are 16 residues in the CDR3. In germline, CDR1 is SGHRS, CDR2 YFSETQ. The ends were cut back, 0 bases at V and 4 bases at J, with 14 bases in the middle. CDR3 DNA: TGCGCCAGCAGCTTGGCCCCCGGGGGCTCGTACAATGAGCAGTTCTTC. Encoded protein: CASSLAPGGSYNEQFF.

The chain has TRBV7-9 and TRBJ2-3, with 9 bases matching TRBD2. V trimming: 4 bases; J trimming: 0 bases; junction bases outside the gene matches: 14. CDR3 size: 19 residues. Germline CDR1 SEHNR, CDR2 FQNEAQ (reference sequence). The CDR3 sequence: CASSSLRYERGASTDTQYF. The DNA of the CDR3 is TGTGCCAGCAGCTCGTTAAGGTACGAGCGGGGGGCTAGCACAGATACGCAGTATTTT. Using reference TRBV7-9 and TRBJ2-3 for the parts outside the CDR3, the full variable domain is DTGVSQNPRHKITKRGQNVTFRCDPISEHNRLYWYRQTLGQGPEFLTYFQNEAQLEKSRLLSDRFSAERPKGSFSTLEIQRTEQGDSAMYLCASSSLRYERGASTDTQYFGPGTRLTVL.

As for this clone: A junction boundary mismatches the germline segment, possibly from a read error. This chain connects TRBV18 to TRBJ2-5; 8 bases are a match to TRBD2. The germline CDR1 and CDR2 sequences are KGHSH and LQKENI. This CDR3 spans 12 amino acids. The CDR3 loop is CASGGAVETQYF. In DNA, the CDR3 is TGCGCTTCCGGGGGGGCCGTTGAGACCCAGTACTTC.

A word on this clone: A junction boundary mismatches the germline segment, possibly from a read error. This chain joins TRBV6-6 and TRBJ1-2; D is unresolved. The CDR3 is made up of 10 amino acids. Germline values: CDR1 MNHNY, CDR2 SVGAGI (reference sequence). CDR3 DNA sequence: TGTGCCAGCAGTTACTCACAGACCATCTTC. It yields the protein CASSYSQTIF.

The chain combines TRBV18 with TRBJ1-1, with D hard to call. CDR1 KGHSH and CDR2 LQKENI come from the germline V gene. CDR3 size: 15 residues. Trimming took 4 bases from V and 0 from J, leaving 12 bases between them. The CDR3 protein is CASSLRGGVNTEAFF. The CDR3 DNA reads TGTGCCAGCTCACTCCGAGGCGGGGTGAACACTGAAGCTTTCTTT.

V gene TRBV7-9 combines with J gene TRBJ1-2, with 12 bases lining up with TRBD1. This CDR3 contains 17 residues. J was trimmed by 3 bases and V by 1 base; bases with no gene match: 6. Germline lookup yields CDR1 SEHNR and CDR2 FQNEAQ (reference sequence). The CDR3 DNA follows: TGTGCCAGCAGCTTAGAAGGGACAGGGGGCGCCCACTATGGCTACACCTTC. Translated: CASSLEGTGGAHYGYTF.